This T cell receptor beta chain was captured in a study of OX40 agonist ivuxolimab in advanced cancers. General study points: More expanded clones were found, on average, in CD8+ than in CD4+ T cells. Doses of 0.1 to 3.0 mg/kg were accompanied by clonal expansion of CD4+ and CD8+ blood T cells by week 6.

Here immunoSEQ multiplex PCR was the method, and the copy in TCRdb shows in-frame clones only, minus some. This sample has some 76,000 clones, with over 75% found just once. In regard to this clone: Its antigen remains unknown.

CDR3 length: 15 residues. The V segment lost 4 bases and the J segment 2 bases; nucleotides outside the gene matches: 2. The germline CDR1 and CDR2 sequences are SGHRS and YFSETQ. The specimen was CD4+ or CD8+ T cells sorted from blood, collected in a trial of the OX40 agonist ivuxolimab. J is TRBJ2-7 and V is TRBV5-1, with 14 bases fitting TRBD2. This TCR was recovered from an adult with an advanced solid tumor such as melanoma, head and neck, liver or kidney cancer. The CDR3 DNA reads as TGCGCCAGCAGCGGACTAGCGGGAGGAACCTACGAGCAGTACTTC. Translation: CASSGLAGGTYEQYF.